What follows are 10 T cell receptor beta chains derived from one specimen sequenced in a study of human T cells and chemical hapten exposure. TCRdb fed the RACE reads into MiXCR, producing one record per CDR3 protein. This table has more than 85,000 distinct CDR3 sequences, 9% to 9.5% appearing once. Time point here: patch test 2, 6 weeks after DPC sensitization. Noted treatment: therapeutic diphenylcyclopropenone sensitization with weekly scalp DPC. The sample here was whole blood, taken in connection with sensitization to the hapten diphenylcyclopropenone (DPC). Receptor source: a woman aged 40 to 50 with alopecia areata. Some clones in this sample may be carry-over from other donors' samples.

The table lists this clonotype with a few counts. V and J are TRBV3-1 and TRBJ2-6; 12 nucleotides line up with TRBD1. Trimming cost V 6 bases and J 2 bases; bases outside gene matches: 5. Germline CDR1 and CDR2: LGHDT and YNNKEL (reference sequence). The length of the CDR3 is 17 residues. CDR3 sequence reads: CASSPGTGGAGANVLTF. The CDR3 DNA follows: TGTGCCAGCAGTCCCGGGACAGGGGGCGCTGGGGCCAACGTCCTGACTTTC.

Only a few counts were recorded for this clonotype. V is TRBV6-5 and J is TRBJ2-5; 11 bases line up with TRBD2. Germline V gene lookup returns CDR1 MNHEY and CDR2 SVGAGI. This CDR3 comprises 15 residues. V trimming: 3 bases; J trimming: 7 bases; junction bases outside the gene matches: 7. The CDR3 reads CASSYSGGELRTQYF. The CDR3 nucleotides read TGTGCCAGCAGTTATAGCGGGGGGGAGCTACGGACCCAGTACTTC.

This clonotype was detected ten times or more. This sequence joins TRBV7-2 and TRBJ2-5, with no clear D. This CDR3 is built from 15 residues. Trimming took 3 bases from V and 5 from J, leaving 16 bases between them. Germline V gene lookup returns CDR1 SGHTA and CDR2 FQGNSA. The CDR3 protein is CASSLGWGGRETQYF. The CDR3, as DNA: TGTGCCAGCAGCTTGGGTTGGGGTGGTAGGGAGACCCAGTACTTC.

This clonotype came up many times. The rearrangement uses TRBV11-2 and TRBJ2-1; 9 nucleotides line up with TRBD2. After removal of 10 bases from V and 0 bases from J, the junction contained 7 bases not matched to a gene. Germline V gene data show CDR1 as SGHAT and CDR2 as FQNNGV. The CDR3 runs to 15 residues. The CDR3 here is CATKREVSSYNEQFF. In DNA form, the CDR3 reads TGTGCCACCAAGCGGGAGGTGAGCTCCTACAATGAGCAGTTCTTC.

This chain connects TRBV6-4 to TRBJ2-3; D perhaps matches TRBD1 (6 bases). Germline loops: CDR1 MRHNA, CDR2 SNTAGT. With 5 bases removed from V and 1 base from J, the gap between germline ends came to 13 bases. The CDR3 totals 15 residues. In DNA, the CDR3 is TGTGCCAGCAGTAGGGGACACATGGGCACAGATACGCAGTATTTT. Its protein product is CASSRGHMGTDTQYF.

The table lists this clonotype with many counts. The chain is built from TRBV7-6 and TRBJ2-5; the D is unclear. Germline assignment: CDR1 SGHVS and CDR2 FNYEAQ. CDR3 size: 11 residues. The germline V and J ends were trimmed by 1 base and 4 bases, with 1 base remaining between them. CDR3 coding DNA: TGTGCCAGCAGCTTAGTAGAGACCCAGTACTTC. Translation: CASSLVETQYF.

This chain joins TRBV10-3 and TRBJ2-2; 9 bases map to TRBD1. CDR3 size: 16 residues. The germline gives CDR1 ENHRY, CDR2 SYGVKD. Germline trimming cut 7 bases from V and 5 bases from J; bases unmatched to any gene: 11. The CDR3 spells CAINDRGKAETGELFF. The DNA of the CDR3 is TGTGCCATCAACGACAGGGGGAAGGCTGAGACCGGGGAGCTGTTTTTT.

With respect to this clonotype: Its ends do not fully match the called genes, so a read error is possible. The V call is TRBV3-1, the J call TRBJ1-1; tentative D call: TRBD1 (5 bases). The CDR3 extends over 12 amino acids. CDR1 and CDR2 (germline): LGHDT, YNNKEL (reference sequence). CDR3 sequence (DNA): TGTGCCAGCAGTCAAGCAGGGACTGAAGCTTTCTTT. As protein: CASSQAGTEAFF. The whole variable domain, filled in from reference TRBV3-1 and TRBJ1-1, reads DTAVSQTPKYLVTQMGNDKSIKCEQNLGHDTMYWYKQDSKKFLKIMFSYNNKELIINETVPNRFSPKSPDKAHLNLHINSLELGDSAVYFCASSQAGTEAFFGQGTRLTVV.

This chain joins TRBV2 and TRBJ1-5; no clear D. This CDR3 has 14 amino acids. V gave up 6 bases and J gave up 7 bases, with 16 bases separating them. Germline CDR1 SNHLY, CDR2 FYNNEI. The CDR3 loop is CASRMELSTQPQHF. CDR3 in DNA: TGTGCCAGCAGGATGGAGCTCTCAACCCAGCCCCAGCATTTT.

This clonotype was found many times. The chain uses TRBV20-1 and TRBJ2-1; a weak D match, TRBD2 (5 bases). Germline V lookup: CDR1 DFQATT, CDR2 SNEGSKA (reference sequence). The CDR3 runs 12 residues. The ends were cut back, 2 bases at V and 7 bases at J, with 9 bases in the middle. CDR3 protein: CSARLWTNEQFF. CDR3 coding DNA: TGCAGTGCTAGACTTTGGACTAATGAGCAGTTCTTC.